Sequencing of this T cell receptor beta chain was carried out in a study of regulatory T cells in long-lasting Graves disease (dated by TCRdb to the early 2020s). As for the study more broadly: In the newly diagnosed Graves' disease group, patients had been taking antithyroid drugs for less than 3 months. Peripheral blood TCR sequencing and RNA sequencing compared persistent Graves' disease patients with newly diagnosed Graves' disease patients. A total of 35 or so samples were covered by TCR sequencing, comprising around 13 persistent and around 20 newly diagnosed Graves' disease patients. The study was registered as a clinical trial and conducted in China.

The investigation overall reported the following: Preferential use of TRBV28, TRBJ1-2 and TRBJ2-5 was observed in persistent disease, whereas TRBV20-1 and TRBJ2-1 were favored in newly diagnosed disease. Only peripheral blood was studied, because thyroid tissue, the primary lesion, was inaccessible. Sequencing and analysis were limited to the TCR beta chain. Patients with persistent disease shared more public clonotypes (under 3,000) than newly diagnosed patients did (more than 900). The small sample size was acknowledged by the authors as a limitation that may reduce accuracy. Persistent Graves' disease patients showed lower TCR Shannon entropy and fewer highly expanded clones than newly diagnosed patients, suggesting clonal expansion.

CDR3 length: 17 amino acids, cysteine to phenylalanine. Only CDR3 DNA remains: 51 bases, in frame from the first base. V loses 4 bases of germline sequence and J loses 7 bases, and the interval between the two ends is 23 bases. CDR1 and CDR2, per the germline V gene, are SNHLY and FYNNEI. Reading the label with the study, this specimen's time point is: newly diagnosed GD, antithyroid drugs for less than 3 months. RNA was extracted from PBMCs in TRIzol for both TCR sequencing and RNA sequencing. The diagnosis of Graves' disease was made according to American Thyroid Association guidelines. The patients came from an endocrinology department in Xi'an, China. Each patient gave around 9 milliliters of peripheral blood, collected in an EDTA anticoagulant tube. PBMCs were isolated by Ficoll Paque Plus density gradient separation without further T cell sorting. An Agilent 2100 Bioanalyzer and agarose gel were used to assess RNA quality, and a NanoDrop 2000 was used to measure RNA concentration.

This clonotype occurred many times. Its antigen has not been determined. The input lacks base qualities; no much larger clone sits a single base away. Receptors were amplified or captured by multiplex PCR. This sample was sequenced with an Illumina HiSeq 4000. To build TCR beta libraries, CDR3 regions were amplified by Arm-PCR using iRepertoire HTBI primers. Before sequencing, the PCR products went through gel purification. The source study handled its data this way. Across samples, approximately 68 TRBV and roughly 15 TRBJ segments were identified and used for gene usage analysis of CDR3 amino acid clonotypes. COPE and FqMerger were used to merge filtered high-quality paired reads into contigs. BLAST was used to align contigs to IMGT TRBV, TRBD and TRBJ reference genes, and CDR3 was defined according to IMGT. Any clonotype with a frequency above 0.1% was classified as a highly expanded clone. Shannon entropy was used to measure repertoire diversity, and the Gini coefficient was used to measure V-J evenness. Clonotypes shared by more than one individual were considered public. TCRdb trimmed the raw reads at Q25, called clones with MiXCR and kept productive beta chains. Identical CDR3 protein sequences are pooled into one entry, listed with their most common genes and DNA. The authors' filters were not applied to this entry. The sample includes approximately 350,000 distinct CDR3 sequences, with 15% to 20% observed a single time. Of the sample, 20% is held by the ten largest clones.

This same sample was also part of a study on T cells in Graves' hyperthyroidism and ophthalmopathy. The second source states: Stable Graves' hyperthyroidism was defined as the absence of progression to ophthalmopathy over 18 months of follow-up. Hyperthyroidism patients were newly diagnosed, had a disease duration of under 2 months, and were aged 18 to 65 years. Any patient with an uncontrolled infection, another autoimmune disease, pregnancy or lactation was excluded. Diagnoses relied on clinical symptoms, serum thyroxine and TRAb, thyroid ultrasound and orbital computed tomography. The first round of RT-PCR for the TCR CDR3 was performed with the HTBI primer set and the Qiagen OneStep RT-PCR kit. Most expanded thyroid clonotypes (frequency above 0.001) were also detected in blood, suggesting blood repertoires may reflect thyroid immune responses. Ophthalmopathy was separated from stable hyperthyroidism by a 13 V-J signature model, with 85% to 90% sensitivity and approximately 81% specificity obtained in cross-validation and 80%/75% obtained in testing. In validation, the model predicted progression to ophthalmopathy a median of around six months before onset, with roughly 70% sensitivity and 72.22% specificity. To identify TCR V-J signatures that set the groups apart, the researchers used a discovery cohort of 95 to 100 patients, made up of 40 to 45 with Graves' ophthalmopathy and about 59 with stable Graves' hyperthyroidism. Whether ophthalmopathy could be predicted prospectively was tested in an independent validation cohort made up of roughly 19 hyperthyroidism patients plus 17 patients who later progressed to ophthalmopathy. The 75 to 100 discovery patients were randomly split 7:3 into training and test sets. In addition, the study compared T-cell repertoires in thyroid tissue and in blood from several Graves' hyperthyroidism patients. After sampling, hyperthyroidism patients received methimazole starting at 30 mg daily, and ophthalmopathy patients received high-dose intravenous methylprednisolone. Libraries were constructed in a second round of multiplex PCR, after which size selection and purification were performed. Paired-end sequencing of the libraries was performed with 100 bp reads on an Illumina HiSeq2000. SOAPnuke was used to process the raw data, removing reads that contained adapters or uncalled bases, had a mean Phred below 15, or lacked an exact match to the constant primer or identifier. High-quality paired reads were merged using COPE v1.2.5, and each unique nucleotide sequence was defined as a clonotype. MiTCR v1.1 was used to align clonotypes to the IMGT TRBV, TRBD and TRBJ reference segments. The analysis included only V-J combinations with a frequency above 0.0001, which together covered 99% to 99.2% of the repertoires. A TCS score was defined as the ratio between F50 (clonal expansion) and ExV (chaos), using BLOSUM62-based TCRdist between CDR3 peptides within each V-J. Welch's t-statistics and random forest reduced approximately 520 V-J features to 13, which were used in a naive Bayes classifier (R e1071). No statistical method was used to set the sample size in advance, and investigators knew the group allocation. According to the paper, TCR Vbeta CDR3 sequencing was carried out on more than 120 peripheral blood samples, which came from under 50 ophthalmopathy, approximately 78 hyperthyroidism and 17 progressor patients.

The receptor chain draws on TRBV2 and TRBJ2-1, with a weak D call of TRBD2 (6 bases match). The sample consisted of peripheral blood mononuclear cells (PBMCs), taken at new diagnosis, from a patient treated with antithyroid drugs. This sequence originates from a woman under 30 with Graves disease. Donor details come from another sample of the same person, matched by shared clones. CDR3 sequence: CASSAFSGEGGFNEQFF. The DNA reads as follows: TGTGCCAGCAGTGCTTTCTCGGGGGAAGGTGGGTTTAATGAGCAGTTCTTC.